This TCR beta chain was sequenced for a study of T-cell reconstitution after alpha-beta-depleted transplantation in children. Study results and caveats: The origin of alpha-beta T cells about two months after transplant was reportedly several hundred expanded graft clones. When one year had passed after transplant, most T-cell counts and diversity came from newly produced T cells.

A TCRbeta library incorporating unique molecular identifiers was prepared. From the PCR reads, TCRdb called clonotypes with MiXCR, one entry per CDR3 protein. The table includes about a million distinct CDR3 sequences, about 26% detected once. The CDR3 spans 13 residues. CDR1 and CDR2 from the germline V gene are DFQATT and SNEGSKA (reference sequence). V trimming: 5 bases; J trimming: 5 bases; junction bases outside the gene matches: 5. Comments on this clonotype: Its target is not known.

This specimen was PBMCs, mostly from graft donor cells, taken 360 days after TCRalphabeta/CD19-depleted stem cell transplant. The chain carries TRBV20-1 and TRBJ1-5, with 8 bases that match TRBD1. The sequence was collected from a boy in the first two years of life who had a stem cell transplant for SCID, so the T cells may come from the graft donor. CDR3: CSAFSGGHQPQHF. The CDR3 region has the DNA TGCAGTGCTTTCTCAGGGGGCCATCAGCCCCAGCATTTT.